These T cell receptor beta chains were read from a single sample in a study of shared clonotypes between healthy human individuals. The method was immunoSEQ multiplex PCR; TCRdb's version includes in-frame clones alone and lacks a portion of them. The table shows roughly 1,600,000 clones, with 97% to 99% occurring only once. The sequencing sample was made of naive CD4+ T cells sorted from blood. The receptor set was obtained from a man in his thirties or forties in good health. CDR3s include the opening cysteine and the closing phenylalanine or tryptophan. The D gene is left open where the match is weak. A row's size may be missing; if present it is once, few, many or a size class.

j_call | clone_size | v_call | d_call | cdr3_nt | cdr3_aa
TRBJ2-7 | - | TRBV4-1 | TRBD1 | TGCGCCAGCAGCCAAGCCTGGACAGGTGGGTCCTACGAGCAGTACTTC | CASSQAWTGGSYEQYF
TRBJ2-5 | - | TRBV27 | - | TGTGCCAGCAGTTTACGGTTTCCGAGGGGAATCCAAGAGACCCAGTACTTC | CASSLRFPRGIQETQYF
TRBJ2-7 | - | TRBV7-6 | TRBD1 | TGTGCCAGCAACCTAGACAGGGCCTACGAGCAGTACTTC | CASNLDRAYEQYF
TRBJ1-2 | - | TRBV4-3 | - | TGCGCCAGCAGCCAAGAGGGGCCGGCTAACTATGGCTACACCTTC | CASSQEGPANYGYTF
TRBJ2-3 | - | TRBV14 | TRBD1 | TGTGCCAGCAGCCAAGAGTCGTCTTGGGACAGGGGGACGGATACGCAGTATTTT | CASSQESSWDRGTDTQYF
TRBJ2-7 | once | TRBV11-3 | - | TGTGCCAGCAGCTTAGGCGCTGGGCCAGGGGACCACGAGCAGTACTTC | CASSLGAGPGDHEQYF
TRBJ2-7 | - | TRBV2 | TRBD1 | TGTGCCAGCAGTGCGGACAGGGTTGGGTACGAGCAGTACTTC | CASSADRVGYEQYF
TRBJ2-7 | - | TRBV5-1 | TRBD2 | TGCGCCAGCAGCTTGGATCTAGCGGGAGGGAACTACGAGCAGTACTTC | CASSLDLAGGNYEQYF
TRBJ2-5 | once | TRBV5-1 | TRBD2 | TGCGCCAGCAGCCCGGGGCGGCGGGGGGAAGAGACCCAGTACTTC | CASSPGRRGEETQYF
TRBJ2-5 | - | TRBV5-1 | - | TGCGCCAGCAGCGGGGGACACAGGGATGAGACCCAGTACTTC | CASSGGHRDETQYF
TRBJ1-1 | - | TRBV19 | - | TGTGCCAGTAGTCGACAGCCGAACACTGAAGCTTTCTTT | CASSRQPNTEAFF
TRBJ2-1 | - | TRBV7-9 | - | TGTGCCAGCAGCCGTCTTGAGGTGCCTAATTTCAATGAGCAGTTCTTC | CASSRLEVPNFNEQFF
TRBJ2-7 | - | TRBV28 | - | TGTGCCAGCAGTCCCGGTCCCTACGAGCAGTACTTC | CASSPGPYEQYF
TRBJ1-5 | - | TRBV30 | TRBD1 | TGTGCCTGGAGTGTTTGGTCCGGGACAGGAAAACCGAGCAATCAGCCCCAGCATTTT | CAWSVWSGTGKPSNQPQHF
TRBJ2-2 | once | TRBV5-4 | - | TGTGCCAGCAGCTTGACAGTAAATATCGACACCGGGGAGCTGTTTTTT | CASSLTVNIDTGELFF
TRBJ2-3 | - | TRBV6-1 | - | TGTGCCAGCAGAGACACGAACACAGATACGCAGTATTTT | CASRDTNTDTQYF
TRBJ1-4 | - | TRBV5-4 | - | TGTGCCAGCAGCCGTTCAGGAGCCCCTAATGAAAAACTGTTTTTT | CASSRSGAPNEKLFF
TRBJ1-1 | once | TRBV30 | TRBD1 | TGTGCCTCCGGGACAGGGAGTTTTGGCACTGAAGCTTTCTTT | CASGTGSFGTEAFF
TRBJ2-7 | - | TRBV29-1 | - | TGCAGCGCCTCCGCCCGAAGGGGCAGGGCGTCCTACGAGCAGTACTTC | CSASARRGRASYEQYF
TRBJ2-7 | - | TRBV21-1 | - | TGTGCCAGCAGCAAAGGGCTCCGACTAGCGGGGGGTAACGAGCAGTACTTC | CASSKGLRLAGGNEQYF
TRBJ2-2 | - | TRBV27 | - | TGTGCCAGCAGTTTAAGACTTTCGGCCGGGACCGGGGAGCTGTTTTTT | CASSLRLSAGTGELFF
TRBJ2-1 | - | TRBV28 | - | TGTGCCAGCAGTTTAGGGGCAGCGCCCGCCTACAATGAGCAGTTCTTC | CASSLGAAPAYNEQFF
TRBJ2-1 | - | TRBV19 | TRBD1 | TGTGCCAGTAGTCCACAGGGGATTACACTCAATGAGCAGTTCTTC | CASSPQGITLNEQFF
TRBJ2-3 | - | TRBV28 | - | TGTGCCAGCAGTTTTCAGGAGGGTAGAACAGATACGCAGTATTTT | CASSFQEGRTDTQYF
TRBJ2-1 | - | TRBV28 | - | TGTGCCAGCAGTTTGGGTAGTTACAATGAGCAGTTCTTC | CASSLGSYNEQFF
TRBJ1-1 | - | TRBV6-5 | - | TGTGCCAGCAGCGGTAACACCTACACTGAAGCTTTCTTT | CASSGNTYTEAFF
TRBJ2-3 | - | TRBV19 | - | TGTGCCAGTAGTAACCGACAGGGAGGGGGAGATACGCAGTATTTT | CASSNRQGGGDTQYF
TRBJ2-1 | - | TRBV18 | TRBD2 | TGTGCCAGCTCCCTCGGGGTAGCGGGCAATGAGCAGTTCTTC | CASSLGVAGNEQFF
TRBJ1-2 | - | TRBV14 | - | TGTGCCAGCAGCCAAGGGGCAGCGTTTAACTATGGCTACACCTTC | CASSQGAAFNYGYTF
TRBJ2-3 | - | TRBV18 | - | TGTGCCAGCTCACGCTATAATACTTTCGTGCAATCAGATACGCAGTATTTT | CASSRYNTFVQSDTQYF
TRBJ2-3 | - | TRBV9 | - | TGTGCCAGCAGCGTAGGCCAAATCCAAGATACGCAGTATTTT | CASSVGQIQDTQYF
TRBJ2-2 | - | TRBV19 | - | TGTGCCAGTAACAGGGACATCGGGGAGCTGTTTTTT | CASNRDIGELFF
TRBJ2-7 | - | TRBV30 | - | TGTGCCTGGACAGGATCCTACGAGCAGTACTTC | CAWTGSYEQYF
TRBJ2-7 | - | TRBV6-1 | - | TGTGCCAGCATGCAAGGAATTGCCTACGAGCAGTACTTC | CASMQGIAYEQYF
TRBJ1-5 | once | TRBV5-1 | - | TGCGCCAGCAGCATCAGGACAGTCAATCAGCCCCAGCATTTT | CASSIRTVNQPQHF
TRBJ2-3 | - | TRBV6-6 | TRBD2 | TGTGCCAGCAGTTACCGGTCCCTAGCGGGAGGAGATACGCAGTATTTT | CASSYRSLAGGDTQYF
TRBJ2-1 | - | TRBV15 | - | TGTGCCACCACCCCCGGGACTTACAATGAGCAGTTCTTC | CATTPGTYNEQFF
TRBJ1-5 | - | TRBV6-1 | - | TGTGCCAGCAGCATTAATGGACGTTATGGGCCCCAGCATTTT | CASSINGRYGPQHF
TRBJ2-7 | - | TRBV2 | TRBD2 | TGTGCCAGCAAGGTGGCTAGCGGGAGTTTCTACGAGCAGTACTTC | CASKVASGSFYEQYF
TRBJ2-5 | - | TRBV18 | - | TGTGCCAGCTCAAAGTACCAAGAGACCCAGTACTTC | CASSKYQETQYF